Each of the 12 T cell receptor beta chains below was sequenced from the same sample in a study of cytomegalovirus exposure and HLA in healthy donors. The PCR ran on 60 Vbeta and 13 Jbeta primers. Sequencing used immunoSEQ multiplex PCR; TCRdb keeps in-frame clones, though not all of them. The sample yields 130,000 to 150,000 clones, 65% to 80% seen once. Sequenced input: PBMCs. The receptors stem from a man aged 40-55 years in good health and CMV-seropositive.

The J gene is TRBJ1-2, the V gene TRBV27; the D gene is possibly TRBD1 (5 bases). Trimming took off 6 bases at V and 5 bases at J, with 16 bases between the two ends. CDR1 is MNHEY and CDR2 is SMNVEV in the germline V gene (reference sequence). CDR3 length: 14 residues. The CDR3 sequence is CASRSGTAVYGYTF. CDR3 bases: TGTGCCAGCAGGTCCGGGACTGCAGTTTATGGCTACACCTTC.

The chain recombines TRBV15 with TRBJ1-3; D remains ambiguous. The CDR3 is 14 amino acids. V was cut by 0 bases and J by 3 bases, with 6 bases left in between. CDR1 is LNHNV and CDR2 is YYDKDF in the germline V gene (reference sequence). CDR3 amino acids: CATSRDRGGNTIYF. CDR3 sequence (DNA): TGTGCCACCAGCAGAGATCGGGGTGGAAACACCATATATTTT.

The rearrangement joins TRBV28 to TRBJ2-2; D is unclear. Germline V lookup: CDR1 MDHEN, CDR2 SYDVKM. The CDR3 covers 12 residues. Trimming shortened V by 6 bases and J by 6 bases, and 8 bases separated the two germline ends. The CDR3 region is CASSRTAGELFF. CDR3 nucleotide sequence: TGTGCCAGCAGCAGAACAGCCGGGGAGCTGTTTTTT.

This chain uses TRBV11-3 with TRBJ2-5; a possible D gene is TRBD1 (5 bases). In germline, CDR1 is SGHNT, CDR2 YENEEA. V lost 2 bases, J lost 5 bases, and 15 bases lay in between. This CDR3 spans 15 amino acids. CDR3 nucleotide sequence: TGTGCCAGCAGCTTATTTGCAGGGCTAGGGGAGACCCAGTACTTC. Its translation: CASSLFAGLGETQYF.

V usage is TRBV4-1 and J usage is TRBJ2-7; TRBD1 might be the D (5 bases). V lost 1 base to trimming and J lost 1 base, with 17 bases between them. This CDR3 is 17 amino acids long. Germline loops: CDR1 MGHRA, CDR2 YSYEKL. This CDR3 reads CASSQVPGAGWSYEQYF. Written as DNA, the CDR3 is TGCGCCAGCAGCCAAGTCCCTGGGGCAGGGTGGTCCTACGAGCAGTACTTC.

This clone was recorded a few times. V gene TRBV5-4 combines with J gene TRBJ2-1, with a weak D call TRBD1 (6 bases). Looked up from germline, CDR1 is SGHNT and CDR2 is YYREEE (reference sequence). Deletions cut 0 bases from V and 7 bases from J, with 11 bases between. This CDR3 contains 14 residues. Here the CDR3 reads CASSLGGRGNEQFF. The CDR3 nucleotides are TGTGCCAGCAGCTTGGGGGGCAGGGGAAATGAGCAGTTCTTC.

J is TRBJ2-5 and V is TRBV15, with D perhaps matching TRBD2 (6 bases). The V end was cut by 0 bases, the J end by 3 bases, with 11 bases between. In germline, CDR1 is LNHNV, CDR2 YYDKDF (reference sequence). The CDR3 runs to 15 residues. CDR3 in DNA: TGTGCCACCAGCAGAGAAGTTACGGGAGAAGAGACCCAGTACTTC. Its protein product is CATSREVTGEETQYF.

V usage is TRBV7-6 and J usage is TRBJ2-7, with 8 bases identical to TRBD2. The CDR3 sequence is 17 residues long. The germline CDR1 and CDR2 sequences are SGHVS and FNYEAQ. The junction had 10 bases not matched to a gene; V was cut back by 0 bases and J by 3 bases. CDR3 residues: CASSLASFSGANYEQYF. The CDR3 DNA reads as TGTGCCAGCAGCTTAGCCAGCTTTAGCGGGGCGAACTACGAGCAGTACTTC. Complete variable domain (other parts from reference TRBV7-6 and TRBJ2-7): GAGVSQSPRYKVTKRGQDVALRCDPISGHVSLYWYRQALGQGPEFLTYFNYEAQQDKSGLPNDRFSAERPEGSISTLTIQRTEQRDSAMYRCASSLASFSGANYEQYFGPGTRLTVT.

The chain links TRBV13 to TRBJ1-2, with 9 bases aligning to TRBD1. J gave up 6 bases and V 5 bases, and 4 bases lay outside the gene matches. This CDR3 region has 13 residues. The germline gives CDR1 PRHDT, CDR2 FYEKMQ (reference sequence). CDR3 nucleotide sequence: TGTGCCAGCAGCGGGGGACAGGGCGATGGCTACACCTTC. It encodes CASSGGQGDGYTF. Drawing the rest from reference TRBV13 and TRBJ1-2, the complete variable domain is AAGVIQSPRHLIKEKRETATLKCYPIPRHDTVYWYQQGPGQDPQFLISFYEKMQSDKGSIPDRFSAQQFSDYHSELNMSSLELGDSALYFCASSGGQGDGYTFGSGTRLTVV.

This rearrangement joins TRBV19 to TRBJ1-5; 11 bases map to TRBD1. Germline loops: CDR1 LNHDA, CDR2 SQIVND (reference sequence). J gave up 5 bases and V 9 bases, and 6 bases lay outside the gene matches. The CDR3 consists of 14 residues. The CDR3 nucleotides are TGTGCCAGCATCGGGACAGGGGGTTATCAGCCCCAGCATTTT. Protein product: CASIGTGGYQPQHF.

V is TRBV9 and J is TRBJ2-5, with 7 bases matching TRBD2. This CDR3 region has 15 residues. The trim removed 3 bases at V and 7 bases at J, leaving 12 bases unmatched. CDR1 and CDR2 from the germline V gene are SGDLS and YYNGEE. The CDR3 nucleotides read TGTGCCAGCAGCGACCCCCGGGGGGTGGGGTTGACCCAGTACTTC. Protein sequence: CASSDPRGVGLTQYF.

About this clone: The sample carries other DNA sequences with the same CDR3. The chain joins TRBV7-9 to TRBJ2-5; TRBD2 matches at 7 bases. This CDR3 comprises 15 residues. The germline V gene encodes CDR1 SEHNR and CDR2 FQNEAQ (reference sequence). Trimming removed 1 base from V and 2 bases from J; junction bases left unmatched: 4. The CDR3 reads CASSLVSGGQETQYF. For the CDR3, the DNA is TGTGCCAGCAGCTTAGTTTCCGGGGGGCAAGAGACCCAGTACTTC.